This TCR beta chain was recorded in a study of cytomegalovirus exposure and HLA in healthy donors. Whole-study results and caveats: Using a false discovery rate of 0.05, a later analysis showed that 15,000 to 20,000 TCR beta sequences were associated with HLA alleles. It was likely that a cluster of highly shared sequence variants was a sequencing artifact. Per a prior analysis, the majority of TCR beta V segments were productive roughly 90% or roughly 30% of the time.

The PCR made use of 60 Vbeta and 13 Jbeta primers. The protocol was immunoSEQ multiplex PCR, while the TCRdb copy is restricted to in-frame clones and leaves out a portion. The sample yields 250,000 to 350,000 clones, roughly 89% seen once. A note on this clone: Its antigen is currently unknown.

The CDR3 is 13 residues long. V was cut by 3 bases and J by 8 bases, with 13 bases left in between. Germline CDR1 and CDR2: MNHEY and SMNVEV (reference sequence). The chain employs TRBV27 and TRBJ1-2; TRBD1 might be the D (6 bases). The receptor's source is a woman aged 18-29 years in good health and CMV-seronegative. Sequencing was performed on PBMCs. CDR3 loop: CASSLGGAAGYTF. CDR3 DNA: TGTGCCAGCAGTTTGGGGGGGGCCGCGGGCTACACCTTC.